The 21 T cell receptor beta chains listed next were all sequenced from one sample in a study of control samples from healthy donors and cancer patients. Profiled with immunoSEQ multiplex PCR; TCRdb holds only in-frame clones, not every one. The sample records approximately 100,000 clones, 90% being singletons. Input material: blood. These receptors were taken from a woman between 18 and 30 years old in good health.

A single count supports this clone. V usage is TRBV2 and J usage is TRBJ2-7; weak D call: TRBD1 (6 bases). The V end lost 6 bases, the J end lost 6 bases, and 21 bases lay between the germline ends. The CDR3 contains 15 residues. Germline lookup yields CDR1 SNHLY and CDR2 FYNNEI. DNA for the CDR3: TGTGCCAGCAGATATACTTACAGGGACGGTCCCGAGCAGTACTTC. It translates to CASRYTYRDGPEQYF. Combining the CDR3 with reference TRBV2 and TRBJ2-7 gives the whole variable domain EPEVTQTPSHQVTQMGQEVILRCVPISNHLYFYWYRQILGQKVEFLVSFYNNEISEKSEIFDDQFSVERPDGSNFTLKIRSTKLEDSAMYFCASRYTYRDGPEQYFGPGTRLTVT.

This chain uses TRBV4-1 with TRBJ1-2; D is ambiguous. Looked up from germline, CDR1 is MGHRA and CDR2 is YSYEKL. Trimming shortened V by 3 bases and J by 2 bases, and 10 bases separated the two germline ends. The CDR3 extends over 14 amino acids. Written as DNA, the CDR3 is TGCGCCAGCAGCCACGCCGTAAGGAACTATGGCTACACCTTC. Protein: CASSHAVRNYGYTF.

The chain links TRBV5-1 to TRBJ2-3; 14 bases are shared with TRBD2. CDR1 and CDR2 from the germline V gene are SGHRS and YFSETQ. The CDR3 has 18 amino acids. V lost 0 bases to trimming and J lost 1 base; unmatched junction nucleotides: 4. The CDR3 loop is CASSLGLAGGPGTDTQYF. DNA for the CDR3: TGCGCCAGCAGCTTGGGACTAGCGGGGGGGCCCGGCACAGATACGCAGTATTTT. Full variable domain (outside the CDR3, taken from reference TRBV5-1 and TRBJ2-3): KAGVTQTPRYLIKTRGQQVTLSCSPISGHRSVSWYQQTPGQGLQFLFEYFSETQRNKGNFPGRFSGRQFSNSRSEMNVSTLELGDSALYLCASSLGLAGGPGTDTQYFGPGTRLTVL.

This chain links TRBV19 with TRBJ1-2; D unclear. CDR1 is LNHDA and CDR2 is SQIVND in the germline V gene (reference sequence). The CDR3 covers 15 residues. Trimming cost V 3 bases and J 4 bases, with 15 bases left between them. CDR3 sequence: CASSMGSPGSYGYTF. DNA of the CDR3: TGTGCCAGTAGTATGGGCTCGCCAGGCTCCTATGGCTACACCTTC.

V usage is TRBV6-1 and J usage is TRBJ2-7; TRBD1 aligns across 12 bases. Germline V CDR1 and CDR2: MNHNS, SASEGT. The CDR3 extends over 15 amino acids. V shed 3 bases, J shed 0 bases, and the junction held 0 bases outside the gene matches. Here the CDR3 reads CASSEGQGASYEQYF. The CDR3 DNA reads TGTGCCAGCAGTGAGGGACAGGGGGCCTCCTACGAGCAGTACTTC.

The V gene is TRBV29-1, the J gene TRBJ2-7, with 10 bases lining up with TRBD1. The CDR3 has 16 residues. Germline V gene sequence: CDR1 SQVTM, CDR2 ANQGSEA. The junction had 8 bases not matched to a gene; V was cut back by 2 bases and J by 1 base. This chain's CDR3 is CSVEKYKGQGSYEQYF. The CDR3 DNA reads as TGCAGCGTTGAAAAATATAAGGGACAGGGGTCCTACGAGCAGTACTTC.

The rearrangement links TRBV7-9 to TRBJ2-7, with a possible D match to TRBD1 (5 bases). This CDR3 is 13 amino acids long. Between the trimmed V and J ends, which lost 5 bases and 2 bases, there was a span of 10 bases. Germline V gene lookup returns CDR1 SEHNR and CDR2 FQNEAQ (reference sequence). For the CDR3, the DNA is TGTGCCAGCAGCGCAGACAGAGCCTACGAGCAGTACTTC. Translating gives CASSADRAYEQYF.

The chain combines TRBV27 with TRBJ2-7; maybe TRBD2 (5 bases). This CDR3 is built from 12 residues. Per germline, CDR1 MNHEY and CDR2 SMNVEV (reference sequence). The V end lost 4 bases, the J end lost 3 bases, and 7 bases lay between the germline ends. This CDR3 is CASSSTSYEQYF. The CDR3 region has the DNA TGTGCCAGCAGTTCAACTAGCTACGAGCAGTACTTC.

The CDR3 loop is CASSSRGGLDEQFF. CDR3 DNA sequence: TGTGCCAGCAGCTCTCGGGGGGGCCTGGATGAGCAGTTCTTC. The chain is built from TRBV5-5 and TRBJ2-1; 8 nucleotides align to TRBD2. V trimming: 3 bases; J trimming: 8 bases; junction bases outside the gene matches: 7. Germline V lookup: CDR1 SGHKS, CDR2 YYEKEE (reference sequence). CDR3 size: 14 residues.

The rearrangement joins TRBV3-1 (or the pseudogene TRBV3-2) to TRBJ2-2, with D perhaps TRBD1 or TRBD2 (6 bases each). Germline CDR1 and CDR2: LGHDT and YNNKEL (reference sequence). The V end was cut by 5 bases, the J end by 5 bases, with 15 bases between. The CDR3 runs to 15 residues. For the CDR3, the DNA is TGTGCCAGCAGCATAGGGGGGCAACGTACCGGGGAGCTGTTTTTT. Protein sequence: CASSIGGQRTGELFF.

V gene TRBV4-1 combines with J gene TRBJ2-6; D unclear. The CDR3 length is 16 residues. Trimming removed 0 bases from V and 0 bases from J, with 6 bases in between. CDR1 and CDR2 from the germline V gene are MGHRA and YSYEKL. For the CDR3, the DNA is TGCGCCAGCAGCCAAGAACCTTCCTCTGGGGCCAACGTCCTGACTTTC. This codes for CASSQEPSSGANVLTF.

The V gene is TRBV27, the J gene TRBJ1-1; tentatively, D is TRBD1 (6 bases). The V end was cut by 0 bases, the J end by 4 bases, with 12 bases between. The V gene's germline CDR1 is MNHEY and CDR2 SMNVEV (reference sequence). This CDR3 is built from 15 residues. The CDR3: CASSLSRGLGTEAFF. The CDR3 bases are TGTGCCAGCAGTTTATCACGGGGGCTGGGCACTGAAGCTTTCTTT.

The V and J genes are TRBV4-1 and TRBJ1-1; maybe TRBD1 (5 bases). This CDR3 is built from 15 residues. Per germline, CDR1 MGHRA and CDR2 YSYEKL. V was clipped by 0 bases and J by 5 bases, with 13 bases between them. CDR3: CASSQEEQAGTEAFF. Written as DNA, the CDR3 is TGCGCCAGCAGCCAAGAGGAACAGGCGGGGACTGAAGCTTTCTTT.

The chain couples TRBV28 to TRBJ2-6; TRBD1 aligns across 7 bases. CDR3 size: 15 residues. With V trimmed by 8 bases and J by 0 bases, 4 bases remained unmatched. Germline lookup yields CDR1 MDHEN and CDR2 SYDVKM. The CDR3 loop reads CASEDRTSGANVLTF. CDR3 nucleotides: TGTGCCAGCGAGGACAGGACCTCTGGGGCCAACGTCCTGACTTTC.

This sequence joins TRBV10-3 and TRBJ1-3; the D gene is possibly TRBD1 (5 bases). The CDR3 covers 15 residues. Germline lookup yields CDR1 ENHRY and CDR2 SYGVKD. The V and J ends lost 0 bases and 0 bases respectively, with 6 bases between them. The CDR3 coding sequence is TGTGCCATCAGTGAGTCGGGGGGCTCTGGAAACACCATATATTTT. Protein product: CAISESGGSGNTIYF.

This clone showed up just once. This chain uses TRBV2 with TRBJ2-7; the match to TRBD1 covers 9 bases. The CDR3 has 14 amino acids. V gave up 3 bases and J gave up 5 bases; unmatched junction bases: 5. Germline V gives CDR1 SNHLY, CDR2 FYNNEI. Here the CDR3 reads CASSDEQGADEQYF. DNA of the CDR3: TGTGCCAGCAGTGATGAACAGGGGGCGGACGAGCAGTACTTC.

The gene calls are TRBV10-2 and TRBJ1-6; D is ambiguous. Germline V gene lookup returns CDR1 WSHSY and CDR2 SAAADI. Deletions cut 10 bases from V and 9 bases from J, with 10 bases between. The CDR3 length is 11 residues. The CDR3, as DNA: TGCGCCACCTCGTCCAGTTCACCCCTCCACTTT. This codes for CATSSSSPLHF.

This clone was seen more than once but under ten times. The gene calls are TRBV10-3 and TRBJ2-7; 9 bases are a match to TRBD1. This CDR3 is built from 15 residues. Germline loops: CDR1 ENHRY, CDR2 SYGVKD. J lost 2 bases, V lost 4 bases, and 6 bases had no gene match. CDR3 sequence reads: CAISGNRQGAYEQYF. DNA for the CDR3: TGTGCCATCAGTGGAAACCGACAGGGGGCCTACGAGCAGTACTTC.

The chain is built from TRBV7-7 and TRBJ2-5, with D uncertain. Trimming pared 5 bases from V and 7 bases from J, leaving 14 bases between. This CDR3 spans 13 amino acids. Germline-derived CDR1 and CDR2 are SSHAT and FNYEAQ (reference sequence). The chain's CDR3 is CASSPNTGGTQYF. The DNA of the CDR3 is TGTGCCAGCAGCCCAAACACCGGCGGGACCCAGTACTTC.

The chain couples TRBV7-9 to TRBJ1-6; D call uncertain. CDR3 length equals 15 residues. From germline, CDR1 is SEHNR and CDR2 FQNEAQ (reference sequence). The germline V and J ends were trimmed by 4 bases and 8 bases, with 15 bases remaining between them. This CDR3 is CASSSTDRTDSPLHF. The CDR3 DNA is TGTGCCAGCAGCTCGACGGACCGTACCGATTCACCCCTCCACTTT.

This chain joins TRBV7-9 and TRBJ2-3; 7 nucleotides agree with TRBD1. J lost 2 bases, V lost 3 bases, and 2 bases had no gene match. This CDR3 is 14 amino acids long. From germline, CDR1 is SEHNR and CDR2 FQNEAQ (reference sequence). CDR3: CASSFGQVTDTQYF. Written as DNA, the CDR3 is TGTGCCAGCAGCTTTGGACAGGTCACAGATACGCAGTATTTT.